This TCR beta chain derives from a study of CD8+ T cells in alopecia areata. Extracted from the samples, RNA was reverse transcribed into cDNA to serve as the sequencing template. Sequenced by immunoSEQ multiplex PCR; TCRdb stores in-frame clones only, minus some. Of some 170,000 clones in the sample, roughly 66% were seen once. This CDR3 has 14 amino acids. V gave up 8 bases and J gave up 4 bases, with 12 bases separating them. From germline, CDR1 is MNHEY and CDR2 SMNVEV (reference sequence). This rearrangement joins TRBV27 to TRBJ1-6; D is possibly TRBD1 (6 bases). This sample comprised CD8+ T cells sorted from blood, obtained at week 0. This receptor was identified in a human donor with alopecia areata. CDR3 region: CASSPGHYNSPLHF. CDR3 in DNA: TGTGCCAGCTCACCGGGACATTATAATTCACCCCTCCACTTT.